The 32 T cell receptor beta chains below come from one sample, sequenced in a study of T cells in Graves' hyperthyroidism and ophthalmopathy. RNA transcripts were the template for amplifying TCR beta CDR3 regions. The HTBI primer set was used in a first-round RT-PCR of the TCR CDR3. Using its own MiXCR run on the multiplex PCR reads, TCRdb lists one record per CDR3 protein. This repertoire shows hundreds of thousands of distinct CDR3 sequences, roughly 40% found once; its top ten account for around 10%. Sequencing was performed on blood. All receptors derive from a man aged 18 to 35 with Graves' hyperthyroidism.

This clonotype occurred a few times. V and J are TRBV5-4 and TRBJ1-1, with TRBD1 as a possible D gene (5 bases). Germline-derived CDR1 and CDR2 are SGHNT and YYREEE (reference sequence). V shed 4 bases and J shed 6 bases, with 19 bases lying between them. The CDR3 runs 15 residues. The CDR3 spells CASSPEHRTGAEAFF. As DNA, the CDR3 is TGTGCCAGCAGCCCTGAACACAGGACGGGCGCTGAAGCTTTCTTT.

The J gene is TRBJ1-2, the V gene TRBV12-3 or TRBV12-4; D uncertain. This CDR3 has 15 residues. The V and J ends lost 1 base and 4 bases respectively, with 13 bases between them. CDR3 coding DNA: TGTGCCAGCAGTTTAGAGGCACCCGATGGCTATGGCTACACCTTC. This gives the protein CASSLEAPDGYGYTF.

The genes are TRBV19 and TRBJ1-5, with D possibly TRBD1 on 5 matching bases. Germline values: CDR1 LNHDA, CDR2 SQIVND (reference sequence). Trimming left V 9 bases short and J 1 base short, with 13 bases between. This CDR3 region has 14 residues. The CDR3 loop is CASKSRDSNQPQHF. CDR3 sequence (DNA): TGTGCCAGCAAATCCCGGGACAGCAATCAGCCCCAGCATTTT. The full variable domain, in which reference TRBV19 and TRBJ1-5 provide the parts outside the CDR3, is DGGITQSPKYLFRKEGQNVTLSCEQNLNHDAMYWYRQDPGQGLRLIYYSQIVNDFQKGDIAEGYSVSREKKESFPLTVTSAQKNPTAFYLCASKSRDSNQPQHFGDGTRLSIL.

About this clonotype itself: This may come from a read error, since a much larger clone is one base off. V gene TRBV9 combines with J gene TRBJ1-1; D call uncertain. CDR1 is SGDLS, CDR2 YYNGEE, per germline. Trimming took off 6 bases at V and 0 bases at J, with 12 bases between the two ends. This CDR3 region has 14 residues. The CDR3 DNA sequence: TGTGCCAGCATCGGAGGGCCCTTGAACACTGAAGCTTTCTTT. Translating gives CASIGGPLNTEAFF. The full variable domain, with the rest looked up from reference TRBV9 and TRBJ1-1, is DSGVTQTPKHLITATGQRVTLRCSPRSGDLSVYWYQQSLDQGLQFLIQYYNGEERAKGNILERFSAQQFPDLHSELNLSSLELGDSALYFCASIGGPLNTEAFFGQGTRLTVV.

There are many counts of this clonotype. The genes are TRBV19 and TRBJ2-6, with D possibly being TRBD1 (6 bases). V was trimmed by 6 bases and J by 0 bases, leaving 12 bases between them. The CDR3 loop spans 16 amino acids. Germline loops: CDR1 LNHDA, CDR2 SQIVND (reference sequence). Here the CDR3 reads CASSGTWSSGANVLTF. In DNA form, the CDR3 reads TGTGCCAGTAGCGGGACATGGAGCTCTGGGGCCAACGTCCTGACTTTC.

The DNA of the CDR3 is TGTGCCAGCGCCGAGACTAGAAGTGGCCCAGATACGCAGTATTTT. Protein: CASAETRSGPDTQYF. The J gene is TRBJ2-3, the V gene TRBV6-4, with D perhaps TRBD2 (6 bases). The germline gives CDR1 MRHNA, CDR2 SNTAGT. This CDR3 spans 15 amino acids. The V end lost 8 bases, the J end lost 4 bases, and 19 bases lay between the germline ends.

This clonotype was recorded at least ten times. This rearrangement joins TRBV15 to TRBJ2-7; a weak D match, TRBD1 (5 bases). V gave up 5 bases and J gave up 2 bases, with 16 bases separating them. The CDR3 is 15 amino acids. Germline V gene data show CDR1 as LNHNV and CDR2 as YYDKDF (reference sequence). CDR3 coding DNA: TGTGCCACCAGCCCAGAACCCGACAGCACCTACGAGCAGTACTTC. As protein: CATSPEPDSTYEQYF.

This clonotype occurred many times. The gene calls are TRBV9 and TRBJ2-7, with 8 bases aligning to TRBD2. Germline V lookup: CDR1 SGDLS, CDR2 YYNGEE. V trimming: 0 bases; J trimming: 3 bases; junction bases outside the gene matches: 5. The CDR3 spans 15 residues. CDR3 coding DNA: TGTGCCAGCAGCGTAGCGGGGCGGGGGGACTACGAGCAGTACTTC. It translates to CASSVAGRGDYEQYF.

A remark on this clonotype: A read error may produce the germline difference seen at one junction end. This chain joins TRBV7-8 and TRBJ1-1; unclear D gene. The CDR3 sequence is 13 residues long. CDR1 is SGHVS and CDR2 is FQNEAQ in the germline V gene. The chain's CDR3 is CASSLPGDTEASF. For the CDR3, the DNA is TGTGCCAGCAGCTTACCGGGAGATACTGAAGCTTCCTTT.

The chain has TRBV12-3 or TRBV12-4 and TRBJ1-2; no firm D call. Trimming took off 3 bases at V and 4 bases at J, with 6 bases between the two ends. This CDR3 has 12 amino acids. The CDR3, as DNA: TGTGCCAGCAGTTTCCTGGGCTATGGCTACACCTTC. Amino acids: CASSFLGYGYTF.

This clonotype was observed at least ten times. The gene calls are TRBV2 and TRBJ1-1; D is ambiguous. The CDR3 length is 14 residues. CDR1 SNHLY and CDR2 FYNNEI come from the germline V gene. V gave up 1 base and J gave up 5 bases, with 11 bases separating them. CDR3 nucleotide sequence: TGTGCCAGCAGTGAAGTTCTGGGCGGGACTGAAGCTTTCTTT. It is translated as CASSEVLGGTEAFF.

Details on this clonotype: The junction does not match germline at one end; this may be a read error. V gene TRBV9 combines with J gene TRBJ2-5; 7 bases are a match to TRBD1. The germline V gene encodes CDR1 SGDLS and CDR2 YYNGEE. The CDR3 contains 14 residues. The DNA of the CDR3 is TGTGCCAGCAGCGTAATAGGGGGCGAAGAGGCCCAGTACTTC. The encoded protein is CASSVIGGEEAQYF.

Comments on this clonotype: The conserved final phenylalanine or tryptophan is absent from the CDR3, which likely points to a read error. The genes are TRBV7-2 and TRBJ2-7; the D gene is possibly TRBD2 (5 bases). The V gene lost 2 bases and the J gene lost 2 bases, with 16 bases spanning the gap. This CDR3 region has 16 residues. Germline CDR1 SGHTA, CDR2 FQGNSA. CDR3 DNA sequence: TGTGCCAGCAGCTTAAGCCCTAAGAGCGGAACCTACGAGCAGTACCTC. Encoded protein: CASSLSPKSGTYEQYL.

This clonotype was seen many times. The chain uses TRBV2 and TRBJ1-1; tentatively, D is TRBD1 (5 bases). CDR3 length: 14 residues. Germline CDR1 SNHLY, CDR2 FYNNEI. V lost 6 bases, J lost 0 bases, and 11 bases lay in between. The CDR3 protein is CASRAGSMNTEAFF. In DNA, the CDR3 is TGTGCCAGCAGGGCAGGGTCCATGAACACTGAAGCTTTCTTT. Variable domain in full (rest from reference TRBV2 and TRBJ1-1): EPEVTQTPSHQVTQMGQEVILRCVPISNHLYFYWYRQILGQKVEFLVSFYNNEISEKSEIFDDQFSVERPDGSNFTLKIRSTKLEDSAMYFCASRAGSMNTEAFFGQGTRLTVV.

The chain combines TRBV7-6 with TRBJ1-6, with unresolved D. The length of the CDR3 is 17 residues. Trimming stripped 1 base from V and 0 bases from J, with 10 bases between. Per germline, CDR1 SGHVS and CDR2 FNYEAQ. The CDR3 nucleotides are TGTGCCAGCAGCTTAGATTCCTTAAGCTCCTATAATTCACCCCTCCACTTT. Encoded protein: CASSLDSLSSYNSPLHF.

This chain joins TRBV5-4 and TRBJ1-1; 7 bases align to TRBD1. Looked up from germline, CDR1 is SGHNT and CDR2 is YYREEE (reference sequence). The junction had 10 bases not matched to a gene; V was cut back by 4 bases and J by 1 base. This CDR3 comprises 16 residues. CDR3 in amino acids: CASSPVPGQRNTEAFF. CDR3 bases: TGTGCCAGCAGCCCTGTCCCGGGACAGAGGAACACTGAAGCTTTCTTT. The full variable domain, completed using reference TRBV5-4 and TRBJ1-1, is ETGVTQSPTHLIKTRGQQVTLRCSSQSGHNTVSWYQQALGQGPQFIFQYYREEENGRGNFPPRFSGLQFPNYSSELNVNALELDDSALYLCASSPVPGQRNTEAFFGQGTRLTVV.

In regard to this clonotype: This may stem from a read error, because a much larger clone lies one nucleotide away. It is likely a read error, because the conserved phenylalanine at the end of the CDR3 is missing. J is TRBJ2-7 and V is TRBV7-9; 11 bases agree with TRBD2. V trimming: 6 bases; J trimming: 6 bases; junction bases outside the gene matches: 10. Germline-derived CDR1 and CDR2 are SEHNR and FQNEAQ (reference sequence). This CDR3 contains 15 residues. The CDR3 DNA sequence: TGTGCCAGCAGTTCGTTGGGACTAGCGGCAAGCGAGCAGTACCTC. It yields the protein CASSSLGLAASEQYL.

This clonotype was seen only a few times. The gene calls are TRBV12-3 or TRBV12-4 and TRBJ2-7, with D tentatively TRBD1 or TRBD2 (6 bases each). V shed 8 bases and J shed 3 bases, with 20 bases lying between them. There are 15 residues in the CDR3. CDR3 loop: CASSQRGTALYEQYF. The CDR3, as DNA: TGTGCCAGCTCTCAAAGGGGGACTGCTCTCTACGAGCAGTACTTC.

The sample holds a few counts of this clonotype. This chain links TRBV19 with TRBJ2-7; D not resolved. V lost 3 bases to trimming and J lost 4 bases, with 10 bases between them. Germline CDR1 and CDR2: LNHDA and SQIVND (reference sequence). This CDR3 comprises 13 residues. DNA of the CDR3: TGTGCCAGTAGTATCAACCCAAATTACGAGCAGTACTTC. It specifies CASSINPNYEQYF.

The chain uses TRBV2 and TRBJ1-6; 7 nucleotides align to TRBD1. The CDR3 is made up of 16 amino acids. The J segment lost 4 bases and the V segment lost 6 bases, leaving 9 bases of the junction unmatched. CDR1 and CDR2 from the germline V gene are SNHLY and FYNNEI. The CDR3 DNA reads TGTGCCAGCAGGCTGGGTACAGGGGAATATAATTCACCCCTCCACTTT. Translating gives CASRLGTGEYNSPLHF.

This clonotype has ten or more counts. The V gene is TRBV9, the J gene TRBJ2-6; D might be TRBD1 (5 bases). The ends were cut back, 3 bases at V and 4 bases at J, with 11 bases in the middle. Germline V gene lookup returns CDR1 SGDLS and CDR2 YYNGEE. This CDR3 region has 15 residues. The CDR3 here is CASSAAGSGANVLTF. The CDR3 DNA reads TGTGCCAGCAGCGCCGCAGGGTCCGGGGCCAACGTCCTGACTTTC.

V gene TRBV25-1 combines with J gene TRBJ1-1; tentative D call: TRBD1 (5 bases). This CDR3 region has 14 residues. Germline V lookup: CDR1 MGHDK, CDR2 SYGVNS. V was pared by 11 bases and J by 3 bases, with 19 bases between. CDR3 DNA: TGTGCCTCCCACGCAGGGAGGGTAGACACTGAAGCTTTCTTT. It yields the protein CASHAGRVDTEAFF.

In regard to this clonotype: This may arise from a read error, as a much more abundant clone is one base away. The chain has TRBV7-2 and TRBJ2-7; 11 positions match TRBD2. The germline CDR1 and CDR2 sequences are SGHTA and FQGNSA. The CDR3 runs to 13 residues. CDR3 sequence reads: CASGLAGGLEQYF. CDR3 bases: TGTGCCAGCGGCTTAGCGGGAGGGCTCGAGCAGTACTTC.

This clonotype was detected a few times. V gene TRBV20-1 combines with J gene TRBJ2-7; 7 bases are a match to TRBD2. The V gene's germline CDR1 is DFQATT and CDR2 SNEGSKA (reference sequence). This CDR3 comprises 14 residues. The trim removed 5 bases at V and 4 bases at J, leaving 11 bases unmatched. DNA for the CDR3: TGCAGTGCTTCGACCCCGGGGGGTAGGTACGAGCAGTACTTC. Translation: CSASTPGGRYEQYF.

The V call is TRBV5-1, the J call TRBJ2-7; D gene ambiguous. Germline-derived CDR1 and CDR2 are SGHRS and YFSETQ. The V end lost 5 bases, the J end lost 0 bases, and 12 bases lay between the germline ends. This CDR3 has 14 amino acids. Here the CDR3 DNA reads TGCGCCAGCAGAGAGGCCAGAAGCTCCTACGAGCAGTACTTC. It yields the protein CASREARSSYEQYF.

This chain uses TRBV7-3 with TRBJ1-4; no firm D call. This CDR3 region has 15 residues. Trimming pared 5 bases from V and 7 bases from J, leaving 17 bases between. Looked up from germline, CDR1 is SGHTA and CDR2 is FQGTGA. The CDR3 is CASSPRAPRGEKLFF. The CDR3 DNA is TGTGCCAGCAGCCCCCGGGCCCCACGAGGTGAAAAACTGTTTTTT.

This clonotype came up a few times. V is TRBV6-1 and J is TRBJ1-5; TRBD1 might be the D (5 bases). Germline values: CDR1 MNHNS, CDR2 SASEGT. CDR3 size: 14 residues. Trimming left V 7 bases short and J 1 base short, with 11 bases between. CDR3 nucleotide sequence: TGTGCCAGCATTACGGGACCGAGCAATCAGCCCCAGCATTTT. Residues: CASITGPSNQPQHF.

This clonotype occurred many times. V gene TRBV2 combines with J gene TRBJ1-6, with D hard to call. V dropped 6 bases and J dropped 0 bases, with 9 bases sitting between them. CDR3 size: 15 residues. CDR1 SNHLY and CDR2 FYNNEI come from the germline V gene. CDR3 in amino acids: CASRLEGSYNSPLHF. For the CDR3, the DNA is TGTGCCAGCAGATTAGAGGGCTCCTATAATTCACCCCTCCACTTT.

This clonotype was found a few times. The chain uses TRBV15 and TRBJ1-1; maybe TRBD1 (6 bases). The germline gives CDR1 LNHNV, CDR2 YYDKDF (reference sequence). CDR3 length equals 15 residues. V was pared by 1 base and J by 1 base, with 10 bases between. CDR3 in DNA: TGTGCCACCAGCAGAGTCCGGACAGAGAACACTGAAGCTTTCTTT. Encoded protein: CATSRVRTENTEAFF.

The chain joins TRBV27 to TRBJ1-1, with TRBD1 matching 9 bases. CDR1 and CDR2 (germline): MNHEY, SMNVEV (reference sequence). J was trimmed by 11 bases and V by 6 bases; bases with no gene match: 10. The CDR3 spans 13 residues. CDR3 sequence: CASSLTGGATAFF. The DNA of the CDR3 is TGTGCCAGCAGCTTAACAGGGGGCGCGACGGCTTTCTTT.

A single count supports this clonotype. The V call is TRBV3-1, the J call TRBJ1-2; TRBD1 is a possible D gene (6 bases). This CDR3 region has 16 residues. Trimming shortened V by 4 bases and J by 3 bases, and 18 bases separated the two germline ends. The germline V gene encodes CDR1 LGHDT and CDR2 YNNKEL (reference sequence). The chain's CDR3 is CASSPGQGQFHYGYTF. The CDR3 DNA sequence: TGTGCCAGCAGCCCAGGGCAGGGGCAGTTTCACTATGGCTACACCTTC.

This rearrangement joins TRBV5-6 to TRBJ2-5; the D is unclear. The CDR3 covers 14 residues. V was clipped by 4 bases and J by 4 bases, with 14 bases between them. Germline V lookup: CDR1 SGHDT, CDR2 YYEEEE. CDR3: CASSEHGVSETQYF. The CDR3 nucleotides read TGTGCCAGCAGCGAGCATGGGGTATCAGAGACCCAGTACTTC. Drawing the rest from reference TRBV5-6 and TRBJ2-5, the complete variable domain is DAGVTQSPTHLIKTRGQQVTLRCSPKSGHDTVSWYQQALGQGPQFIFQYYEEEERQRGNFPDRFSGHQFPNYSSELNVNALLLGDSALYLCASSEHGVSETQYFGPGTRLLVL.